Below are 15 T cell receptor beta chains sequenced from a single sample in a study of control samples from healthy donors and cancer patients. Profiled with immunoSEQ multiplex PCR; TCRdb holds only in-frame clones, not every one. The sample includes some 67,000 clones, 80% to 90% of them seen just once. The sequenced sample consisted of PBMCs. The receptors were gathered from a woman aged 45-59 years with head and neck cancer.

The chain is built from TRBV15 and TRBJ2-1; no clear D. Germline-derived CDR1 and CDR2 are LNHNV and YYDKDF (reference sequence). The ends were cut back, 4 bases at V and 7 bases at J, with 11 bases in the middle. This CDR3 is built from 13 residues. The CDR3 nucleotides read TGTGCCACCAGCATAGTTATGGGAAATGAGCAGTTCTTC. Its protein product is CATSIVMGNEQFF. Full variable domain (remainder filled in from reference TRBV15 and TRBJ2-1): DAMVIQNPRYQVTQFGKPVTLSCSQTLNHNVMYWYQQKSSQAPKLLFHYYDKDFNNEADTPDNFQSRRPNTSFCFLDIRSPGLGDTAMYLCATSIVMGNEQFFGPGTRLTVL.

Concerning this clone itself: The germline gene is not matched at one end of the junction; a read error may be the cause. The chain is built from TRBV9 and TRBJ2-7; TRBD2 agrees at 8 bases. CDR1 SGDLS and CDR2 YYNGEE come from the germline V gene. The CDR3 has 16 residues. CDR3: CASSVDYGGASHEQYF. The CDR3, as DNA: TGTGCCAGCAGCGTAGATTACGGGGGGGCCTCCCACGAGCAGTACTTC.

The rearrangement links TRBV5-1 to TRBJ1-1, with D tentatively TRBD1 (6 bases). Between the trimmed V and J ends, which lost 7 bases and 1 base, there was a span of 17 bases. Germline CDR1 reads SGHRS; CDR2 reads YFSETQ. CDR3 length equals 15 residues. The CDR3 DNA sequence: TGCGCCAGCTTCGACGAGGGCAGGGGGAACACTGAAGCTTTCTTT. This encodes CASFDEGRGNTEAFF.

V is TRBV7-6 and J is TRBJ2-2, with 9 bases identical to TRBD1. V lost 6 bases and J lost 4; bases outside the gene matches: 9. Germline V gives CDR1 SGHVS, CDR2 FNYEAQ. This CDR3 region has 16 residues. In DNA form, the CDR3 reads TGTGCCAGCAGTTTATCGGCGACAGGGGGCACCGGGGAGCTGTTTTTT. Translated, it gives CASSLSATGGTGELFF.

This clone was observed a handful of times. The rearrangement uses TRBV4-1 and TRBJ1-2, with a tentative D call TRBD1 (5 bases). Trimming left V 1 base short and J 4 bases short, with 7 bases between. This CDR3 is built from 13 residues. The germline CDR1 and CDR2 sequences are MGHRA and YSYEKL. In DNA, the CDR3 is TGCGCCAGCAGCCAAGCCGGGACCTATGGCTACACCTTC. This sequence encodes CASSQAGTYGYTF.

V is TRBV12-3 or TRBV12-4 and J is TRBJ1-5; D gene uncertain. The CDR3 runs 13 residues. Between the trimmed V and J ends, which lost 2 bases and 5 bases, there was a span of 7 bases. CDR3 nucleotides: TGTGCCAGCAGTTTAAGGCCCCATCAGCCCCAGCATTTT. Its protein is CASSLRPHQPQHF.

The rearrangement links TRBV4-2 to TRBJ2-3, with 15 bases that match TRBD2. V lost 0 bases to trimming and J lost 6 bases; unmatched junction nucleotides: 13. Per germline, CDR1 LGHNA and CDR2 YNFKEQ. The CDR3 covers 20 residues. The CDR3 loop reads CASSQDSRTSGGAQFDTQYF. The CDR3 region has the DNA TGTGCCAGCAGCCAAGATTCAAGGACTAGCGGGGGGGCACAGTTCGATACGCAGTATTTT.

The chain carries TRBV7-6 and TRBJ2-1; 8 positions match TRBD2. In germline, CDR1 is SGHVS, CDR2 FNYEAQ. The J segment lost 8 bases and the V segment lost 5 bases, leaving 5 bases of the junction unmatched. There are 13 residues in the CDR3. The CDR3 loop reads CASSLGLVDEQFF. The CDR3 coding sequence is TGTGCCAGCAGCCTGGGACTAGTGGATGAGCAGTTCTTC.

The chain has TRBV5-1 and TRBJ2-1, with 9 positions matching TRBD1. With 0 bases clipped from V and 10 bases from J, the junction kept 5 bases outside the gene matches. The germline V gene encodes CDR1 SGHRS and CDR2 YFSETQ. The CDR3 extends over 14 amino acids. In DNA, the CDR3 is TGCGCCAGCAGCTTGGTTACAGGGGGCGAGGAGCAGTTCTTC. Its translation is CASSLVTGGEEQFF.

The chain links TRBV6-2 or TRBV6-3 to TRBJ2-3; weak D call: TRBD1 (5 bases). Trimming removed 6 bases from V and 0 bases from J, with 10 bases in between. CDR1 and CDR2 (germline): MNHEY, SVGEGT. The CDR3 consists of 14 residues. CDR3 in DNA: TGTGCCAGCAGCTTGACAGTTAGCACAGATACGCAGTATTTT. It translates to CASSLTVSTDTQYF.

CDR3 DNA: TGTGCCAGCACTGCGCAGGGCAGAATCACTGAAGCTTTCTTT. Translating gives CASTAQGRITEAFF. V is TRBV6-6 and J is TRBJ1-1, with TRBD1 as a possible D gene (5 bases). The ends were cut back, 7 bases at V and 4 bases at J, with 16 bases in the middle. The germline V gene encodes CDR1 MNHNY and CDR2 SVGAGI (reference sequence). CDR3 length equals 14 residues.

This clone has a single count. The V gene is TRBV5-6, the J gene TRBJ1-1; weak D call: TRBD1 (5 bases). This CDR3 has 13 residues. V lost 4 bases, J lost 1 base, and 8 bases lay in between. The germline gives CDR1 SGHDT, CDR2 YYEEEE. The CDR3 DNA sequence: TGTGCCAGCAGCACCCAGGGGAACACTGAAGCTTTCTTT. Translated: CASSTQGNTEAFF.

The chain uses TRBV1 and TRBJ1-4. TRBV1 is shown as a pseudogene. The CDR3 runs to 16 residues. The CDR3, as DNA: TGCACCAGCAGCCCTCCTAGCGGGCGGCGCGGTGAAAAACTGTTTTTT. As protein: CTSSPPSGRRGEKLFF.

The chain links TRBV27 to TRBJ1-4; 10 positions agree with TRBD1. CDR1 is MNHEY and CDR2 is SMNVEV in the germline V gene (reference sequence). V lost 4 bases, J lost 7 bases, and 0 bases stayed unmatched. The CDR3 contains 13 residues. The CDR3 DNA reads TGTGCCAGCAGTTGGACAGGGGGTGAAAAACTGTTTTTT. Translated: CASSWTGGEKLFF.

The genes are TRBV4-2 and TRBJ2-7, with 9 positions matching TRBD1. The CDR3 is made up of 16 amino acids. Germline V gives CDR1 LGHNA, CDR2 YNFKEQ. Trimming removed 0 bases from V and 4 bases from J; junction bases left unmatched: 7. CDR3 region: CASSQDTGTGSYEQYF. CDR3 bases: TGTGCCAGCAGCCAAGACACAGGGACAGGGTCTTACGAGCAGTACTTC.